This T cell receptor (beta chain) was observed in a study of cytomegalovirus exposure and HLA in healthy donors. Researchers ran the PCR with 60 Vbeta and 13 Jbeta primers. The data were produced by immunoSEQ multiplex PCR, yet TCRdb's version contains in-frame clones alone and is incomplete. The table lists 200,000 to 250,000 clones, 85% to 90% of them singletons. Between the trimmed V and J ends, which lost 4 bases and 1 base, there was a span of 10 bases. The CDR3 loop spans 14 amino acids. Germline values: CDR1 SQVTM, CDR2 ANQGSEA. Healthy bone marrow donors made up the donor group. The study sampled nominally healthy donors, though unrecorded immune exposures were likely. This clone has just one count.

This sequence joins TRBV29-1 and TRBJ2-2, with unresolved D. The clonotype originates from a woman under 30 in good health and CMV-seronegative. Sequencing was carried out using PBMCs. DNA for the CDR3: TGCAGCGTTGGCTCGGCAGGGAACACCGGGGAGCTGTTTTTT. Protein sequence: CSVGSAGNTGELFF.